The source of this T cell receptor (beta chain) is a study of OX40 agonist ivuxolimab in advanced cancers. Background on the study: Each dose-escalation patient presented with hepatocellular carcinoma, melanoma, renal cell or head and neck cancer.

The ends were cut back, 3 bases at V and 6 bases at J, with 16 bases in the middle. The CDR3 loop spans 15 amino acids. CDR1 and CDR2 from the germline V gene are SGHRS and YFSETQ. This table comes from immunoSEQ multiplex PCR, and its TCRdb copy is limited to in-frame clones, with some not included. The sample shows under 200,000 clones, roughly 94% of them seen only once. The sample in question was CD4+ or CD8+ T cells sorted from blood, obtained in a trial of the OX40 agonist ivuxolimab. The chain is built from TRBV5-1 and TRBJ2-1, with D possibly TRBD2 on 5 matching bases. The sequence was collected from an adult with an advanced solid tumor such as melanoma, head and neck, liver or kidney cancer. The CDR3 DNA is TGCGCCAGCAGCTCGGCGCCGGGATTGCTCAATGAGCAGTTCTTC. Residues: CASSSAPGLLNEQFF.